This TCR beta chain was identified during a study of T cell responses to AZD1222 COVID-19 vaccine. Whole-study findings and limits: Most donors were white British, females outnumbered males, and clonal diversity was possibly underestimated.

A few counts support this clone. The antigen remains unidentified. Only in-frame clones appear in the TCRdb table, and some are missing; sequencing was by immunoSEQ multiplex PCR. The top ten clones hold roughly 3.5% of a sample with about 150,000 clones, 88% of them seen once. Specimen: peripheral blood, collected on day 0 of MenACWY control vaccination. The sequence was obtained from an adult in good health.

CDR3 in amino acids: CASSSGSNPDTQYF. In DNA form, the CDR3 reads TGTGCCAGCAGCTCGGGCTCAAACCCAGATACGCAGTATTTT. The chain has TRBV7-2 and TRBJ2-3; D ambiguous. CDR1 and CDR2 (germline): SGHTA, FQGNSA. Trimming removed 4 bases at V and 4 bases at J, with 12 bases between. CDR3 length: 14 residues.